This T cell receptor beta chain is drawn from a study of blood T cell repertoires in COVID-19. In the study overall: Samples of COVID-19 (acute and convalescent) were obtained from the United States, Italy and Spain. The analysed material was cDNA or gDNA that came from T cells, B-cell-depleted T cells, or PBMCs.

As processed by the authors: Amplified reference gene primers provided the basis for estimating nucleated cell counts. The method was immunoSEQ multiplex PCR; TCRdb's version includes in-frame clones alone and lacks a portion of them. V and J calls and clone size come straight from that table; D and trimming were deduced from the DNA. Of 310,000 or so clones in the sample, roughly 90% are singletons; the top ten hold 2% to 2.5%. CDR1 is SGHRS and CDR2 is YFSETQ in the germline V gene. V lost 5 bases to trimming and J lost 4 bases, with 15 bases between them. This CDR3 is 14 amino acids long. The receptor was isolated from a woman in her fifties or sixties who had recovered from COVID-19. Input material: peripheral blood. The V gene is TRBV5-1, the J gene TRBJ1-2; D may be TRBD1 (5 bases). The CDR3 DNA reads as TGCGCCAGCAGTAATCAACAGGCCTCCTATGGCTACACCTTC. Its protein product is CASSNQQASYGYTF.